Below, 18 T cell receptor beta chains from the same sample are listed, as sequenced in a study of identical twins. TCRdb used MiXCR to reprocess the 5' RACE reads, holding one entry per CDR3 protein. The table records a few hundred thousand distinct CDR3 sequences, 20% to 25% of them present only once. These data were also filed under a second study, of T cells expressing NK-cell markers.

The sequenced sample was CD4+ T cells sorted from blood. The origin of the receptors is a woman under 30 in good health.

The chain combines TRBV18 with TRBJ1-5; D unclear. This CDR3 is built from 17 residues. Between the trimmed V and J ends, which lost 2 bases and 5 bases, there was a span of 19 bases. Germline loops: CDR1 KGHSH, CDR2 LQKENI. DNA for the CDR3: TGTGCCAGCTCACCAACCTTTCCGGCATCCAGTTATCAGCCCCAGCATTTT. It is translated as CASSPTFPASSYQPQHF.

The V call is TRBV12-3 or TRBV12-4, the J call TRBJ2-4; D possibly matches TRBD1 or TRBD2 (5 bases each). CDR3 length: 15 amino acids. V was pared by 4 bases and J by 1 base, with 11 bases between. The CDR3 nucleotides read TGTGCCAGCAGTTCACGAGGGGTGGCCAAAAACATTCAGTACTTC. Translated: CASSSRGVAKNIQYF.

The CDR3 nucleotides are TGCGCCAGCCGGGGACAGACGAACACTGAAGCTTTCTTT. This sequence encodes CASRGQTNTEAFF. This chain links TRBV5-1 with TRBJ1-1, with 7 bases matching TRBD1. Trimming took 7 bases from V and 1 from J; bases not matched to a gene: 4. This CDR3 has 13 residues. Germline values: CDR1 SGHRS, CDR2 YFSETQ.

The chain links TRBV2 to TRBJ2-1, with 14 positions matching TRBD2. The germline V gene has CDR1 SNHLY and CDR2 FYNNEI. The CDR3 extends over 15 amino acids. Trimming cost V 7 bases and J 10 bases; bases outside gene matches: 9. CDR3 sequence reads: CASTSGLAGEREQFF. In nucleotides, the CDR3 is TGTGCCAGCACCTCGGGACTAGCGGGAGAACGGGAGCAGTTCTTC.

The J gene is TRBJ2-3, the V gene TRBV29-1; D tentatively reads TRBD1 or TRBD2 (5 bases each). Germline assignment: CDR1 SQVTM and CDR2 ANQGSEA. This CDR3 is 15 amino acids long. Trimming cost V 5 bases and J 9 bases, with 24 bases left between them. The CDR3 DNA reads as TGCAGCGTTTTGCCTATGATCCCTTGGGGACCAACGCAGTATTTT. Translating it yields CSVLPMIPWGPTQYF.

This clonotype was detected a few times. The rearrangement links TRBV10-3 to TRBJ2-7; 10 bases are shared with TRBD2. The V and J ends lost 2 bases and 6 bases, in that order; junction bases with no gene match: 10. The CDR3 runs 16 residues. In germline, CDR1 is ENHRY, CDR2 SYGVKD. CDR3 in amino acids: CAISEPQKRGGGEQYF. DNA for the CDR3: TGTGCCATCAGTGAGCCACAAAAGCGGGGGGGTGGCGAGCAGTACTTC.

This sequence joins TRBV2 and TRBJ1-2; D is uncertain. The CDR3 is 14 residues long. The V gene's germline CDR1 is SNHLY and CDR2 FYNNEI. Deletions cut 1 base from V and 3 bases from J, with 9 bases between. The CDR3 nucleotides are TGTGCCAGCAGTGAAGAGGGAAGGCACTATGGCTACACCTTC. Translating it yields CASSEEGRHYGYTF.

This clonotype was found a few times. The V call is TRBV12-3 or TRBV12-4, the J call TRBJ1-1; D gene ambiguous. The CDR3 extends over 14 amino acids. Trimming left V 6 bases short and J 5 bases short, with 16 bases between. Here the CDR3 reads CASSPRIRTTEAFF. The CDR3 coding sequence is TGTGCCAGCAGCCCGAGGATCAGAACAACTGAAGCTTTCTTT.

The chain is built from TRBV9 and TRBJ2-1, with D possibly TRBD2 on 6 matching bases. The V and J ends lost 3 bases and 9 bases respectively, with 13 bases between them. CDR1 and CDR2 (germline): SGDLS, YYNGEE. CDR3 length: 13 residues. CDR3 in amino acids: CASSAPGLFEQFF. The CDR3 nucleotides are TGTGCCAGCAGCGCTCCGGGACTTTTTGAGCAGTTCTTC.

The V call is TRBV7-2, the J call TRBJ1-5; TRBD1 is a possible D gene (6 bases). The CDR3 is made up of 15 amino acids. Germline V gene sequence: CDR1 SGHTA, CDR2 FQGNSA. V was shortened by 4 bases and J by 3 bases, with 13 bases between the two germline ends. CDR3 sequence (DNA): TGTGCCAGCAGCTCCCAGGGGCGGCTCAATCAGCCCCAGCATTTT. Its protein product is CASSSQGRLNQPQHF.

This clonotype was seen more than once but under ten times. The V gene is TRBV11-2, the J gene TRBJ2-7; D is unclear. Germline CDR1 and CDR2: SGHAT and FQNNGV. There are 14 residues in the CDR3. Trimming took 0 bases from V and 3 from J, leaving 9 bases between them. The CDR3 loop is CASSLDGPYYEQYF. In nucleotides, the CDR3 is TGTGCCAGCAGCTTAGATGGGCCTTACTACGAGCAGTACTTC.

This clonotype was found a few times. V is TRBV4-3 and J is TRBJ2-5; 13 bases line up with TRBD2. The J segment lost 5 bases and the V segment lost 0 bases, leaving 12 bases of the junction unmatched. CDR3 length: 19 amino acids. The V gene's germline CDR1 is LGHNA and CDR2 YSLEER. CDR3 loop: CASSQDNWTSGSKEETQYF. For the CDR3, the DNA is TGCGCCAGCAGCCAAGATAATTGGACTAGCGGGAGTAAAGAGGAGACCCAGTACTTC.

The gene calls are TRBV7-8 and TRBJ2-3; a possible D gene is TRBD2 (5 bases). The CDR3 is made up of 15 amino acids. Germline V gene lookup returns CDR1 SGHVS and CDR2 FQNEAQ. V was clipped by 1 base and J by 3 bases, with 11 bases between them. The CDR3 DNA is TGTGCCAGCAGCTTAGGAGGGAGCCGTACAGATACGCAGTATTTT. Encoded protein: CASSLGGSRTDTQYF.

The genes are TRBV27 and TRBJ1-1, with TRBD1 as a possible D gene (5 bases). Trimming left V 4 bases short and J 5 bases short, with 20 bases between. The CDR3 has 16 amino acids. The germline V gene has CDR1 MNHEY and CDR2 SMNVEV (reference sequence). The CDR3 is CASSSRRGPEGTEAFF. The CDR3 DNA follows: TGTGCCAGCAGTTCCCGTCGGGGCCCCGAAGGGACTGAAGCTTTCTTT.

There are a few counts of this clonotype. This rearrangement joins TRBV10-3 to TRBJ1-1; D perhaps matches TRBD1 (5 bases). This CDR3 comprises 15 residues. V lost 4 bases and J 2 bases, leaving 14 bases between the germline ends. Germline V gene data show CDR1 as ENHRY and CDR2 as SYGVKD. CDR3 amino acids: CAISGVQGFNTEAFF. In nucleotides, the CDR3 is TGTGCCATCAGTGGTGTTCAGGGATTCAACACTGAAGCTTTCTTT.

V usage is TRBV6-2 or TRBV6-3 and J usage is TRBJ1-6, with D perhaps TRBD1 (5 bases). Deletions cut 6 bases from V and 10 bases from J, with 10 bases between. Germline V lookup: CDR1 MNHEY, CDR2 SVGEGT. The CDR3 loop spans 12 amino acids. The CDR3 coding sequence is TGTGCCAGCAGCGCAGGGATCTCACCCCTCCACTTT. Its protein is CASSAGISPLHF.

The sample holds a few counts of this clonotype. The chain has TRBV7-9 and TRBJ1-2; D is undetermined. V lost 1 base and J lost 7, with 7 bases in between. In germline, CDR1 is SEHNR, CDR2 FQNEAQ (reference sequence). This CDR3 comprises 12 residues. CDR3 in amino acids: CASSLERGGYTF. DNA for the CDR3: TGTGCCAGCAGCTTAGAACGAGGTGGCTACACCTTC.

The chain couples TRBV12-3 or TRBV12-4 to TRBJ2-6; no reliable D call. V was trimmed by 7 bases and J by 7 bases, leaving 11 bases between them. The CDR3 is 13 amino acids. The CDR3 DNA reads TGTGCCAGCACCCCCTTTAGAGCCAACGTCCTGACTTTC. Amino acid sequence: CASTPFRANVLTF.